Reported below is one TCR beta chain. The authors' processing: Reference gene primers were amplified, and this amplification served to estimate nucleated cell counts. Some clones are missing from TCRdb's copy, which holds only in-frame ones; the method was immunoSEQ multiplex PCR. V and J calls plus clone size are reproduced from that table; the DNA served to infer D and trimming. Of a few hundred thousand clones listed, 88% are singletons. These data belong to a study of blood T cell repertoires in COVID-19. Study information: Collection of acute and convalescent COVID-19 samples took place in the United States, Italy and Spain. PBMCs, B-cell-depleted T cells, or T cells provided the cDNA or gDNA that made up the material.

The receptor's source is a woman in her thirties who had recovered from COVID-19. The sequenced material came from peripheral blood.

The CDR3 region is CASSLQGVVQYF. CDR3 sequence (DNA): TGCGCCAGCAGCCTACAGGGGGTGGTACAGTACTTC. This chain joins TRBV5-1 and TRBJ2-5; TRBD1 aligns across 8 bases. Trimming took 4 bases from V and 11 from J; bases not matched to a gene: 7. Per the germline V gene, CDR1 is SGHRS and CDR2 is YFSETQ. CDR3 length equals 12 residues.